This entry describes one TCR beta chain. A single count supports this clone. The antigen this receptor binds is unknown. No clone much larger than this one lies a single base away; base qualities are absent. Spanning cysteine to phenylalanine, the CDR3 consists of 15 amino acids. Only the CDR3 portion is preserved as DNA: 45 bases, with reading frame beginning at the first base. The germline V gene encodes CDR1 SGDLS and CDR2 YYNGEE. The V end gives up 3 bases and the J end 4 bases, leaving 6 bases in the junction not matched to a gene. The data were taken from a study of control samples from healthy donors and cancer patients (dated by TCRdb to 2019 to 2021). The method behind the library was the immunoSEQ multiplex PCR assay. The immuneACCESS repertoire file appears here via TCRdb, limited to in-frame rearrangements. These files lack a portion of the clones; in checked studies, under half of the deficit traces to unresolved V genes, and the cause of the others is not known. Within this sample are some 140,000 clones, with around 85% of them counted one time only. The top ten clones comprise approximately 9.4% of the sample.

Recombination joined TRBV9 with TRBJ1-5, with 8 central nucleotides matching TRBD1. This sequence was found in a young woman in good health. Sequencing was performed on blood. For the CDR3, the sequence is CASSAGTGRNQPQHF. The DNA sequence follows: TGTGCCAGCAGCGCGGGGACAGGCCGAAATCAGCCCCAGCATTTT. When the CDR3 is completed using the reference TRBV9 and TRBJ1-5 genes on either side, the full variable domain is DSGVTQTPKHLITATGQRVTLRCSPRSGDLSVYWYQQSLDQGLQFLIQYYNGEERAKGNILERFSAQQFPDLHSELNLSSLELGDSALYFCASSAGTGRNQPQHFGDGTRLSIL.